The 31 T cell receptor beta chains reported below all come from one sample, sequenced in a study of T cells in Graves' hyperthyroidism and ophthalmopathy. What was amplified from RNA transcripts were TCR beta CDR3 regions. TCR CDR3 underwent first-round RT-PCR with the HTBI primer set. TCRdb analysed the multiplex PCR reads with MiXCR anew, one entry per CDR3 protein. This repertoire shows about 420,000 distinct CDR3 sequences, roughly 14% found once; its top ten account for almost 8%. Material: blood. These receptor sequences come from a woman aged 18-29 years with Graves' hyperthyroidism.

J is TRBJ2-1 and V is TRBV15; D not certain. Per the germline V gene, CDR1 is LNHNV and CDR2 is YYDKDF (reference sequence). V was pared by 1 base and J by 3 bases, with 13 bases between. The CDR3 spans 16 residues. The CDR3 DNA is TGTGCCACCAGCAGAGGGGTCGGCCTCCTCTACAATGAGCAGTTCTTC. This sequence encodes CATSRGVGLLYNEQFF. Filled out from reference TRBV15 and TRBJ2-1, the complete variable domain reads DAMVIQNPRYQVTQFGKPVTLSCSQTLNHNVMYWYQQKSSQAPKLLFHYYDKDFNNEADTPDNFQSRRPNTSFCFLDIRSPGLGDTAMYLCATSRGVGLLYNEQFFGPGTRLTVL.

In this sample, this clonotype turned up many times. The J gene is TRBJ1-4, the V gene TRBV20-1; no definite D call. Germline-derived CDR1 and CDR2 are DFQATT and SNEGSKA (reference sequence). The ends were cut back, 1 base at V and 6 bases at J, with 12 bases in the middle. The CDR3 extends over 14 amino acids. CDR3 DNA: TGCAGTGCTAGAGCTCAGCATTGGGATGAAAAACTGTTTTTT. It yields the protein CSARAQHWDEKLFF.

The V and J genes are TRBV19 and TRBJ2-7; D remains unclear. V lost 7 bases and J lost 1, with 11 bases in between. Germline V gene data show CDR1 as LNHDA and CDR2 as SQIVND (reference sequence). The CDR3 is 13 residues long. The CDR3 DNA is TGTGCCAGTAAGAACAGCCGATCCTACGAGCAGTACTTC. Translated: CASKNSRSYEQYF.

This clonotype was seen ten or more times. The chain has TRBV2 and TRBJ2-6; unclear D gene. The germline V and J ends were trimmed by 8 bases and 4 bases, with 18 bases remaining between them. Looked up from germline, CDR1 is SNHLY and CDR2 is FYNNEI. The CDR3 contains 16 residues. DNA for the CDR3: TGTGCCAGCGGCAGAGACATCTCTCGGGGGGCCAACGTCCTGACTTTC. It yields the protein CASGRDISRGANVLTF.

V gene TRBV28 combines with J gene TRBJ2-7; D possibly corresponds to TRBD2 (6 bases). Trimming took 8 bases from V and 5 from J, leaving 10 bases between them. The CDR3 length is 11 residues. Looked up from germline, CDR1 is MDHEN and CDR2 is SYDVKM. In nucleotides, the CDR3 is TGTGCCAGCCGTACGGGGGACGAGCAGTACTTC. Residues: CASRTGDEQYF.

This clonotype showed up many times. The rearrangement links TRBV11-3 to TRBJ2-3; 8 bases map to TRBD2. This CDR3 region has 15 residues. V lost 6 bases to trimming and J lost 3 bases; unmatched junction nucleotides: 8. Germline V gene lookup returns CDR1 SGHNT and CDR2 YENEEA. The CDR3 DNA sequence: TGTGCCAGCAGTTCCGGGGGGGCCGTGACAGATACGCAGTATTTT. Translated, it gives CASSSGGAVTDTQYF.

This clonotype was seen many times. The rearrangement links TRBV12-3 or TRBV12-4 to TRBJ2-3; D uncertain. The CDR3 is 14 residues long. V dropped 6 bases and J dropped 3 bases, with 13 bases sitting between them. CDR3 protein: CASSRLVVTDTQYF. The CDR3, as DNA: TGTGCCAGCAGCCGTCTAGTGGTAACAGATACGCAGTATTTT.

This clonotype was counted at least ten times. The chain combines TRBV7-9 with TRBJ2-3; D tentatively fits TRBD1 or TRBD2 (5 bases each). Per germline, CDR1 SEHNR and CDR2 FQNEAQ (reference sequence). The V end lost 1 base, the J end lost 6 bases, and 11 bases lay between the germline ends. The CDR3 sequence is 14 residues long. CDR3 in amino acids: CASSLEGTGDTQYF. The CDR3 DNA reads TGTGCCAGCAGCTTAGAAGGGACGGGGGATACGCAGTATTTT. The full variable domain, in which reference TRBV7-9 and TRBJ2-3 provide the parts outside the CDR3, is DTGVSQNPRHKITKRGQNVTFRCDPISEHNRLYWYRQTLGQGPEFLTYFQNEAQLEKSRLLSDRFSAERPKGSFSTLEIQRTEQGDSAMYLCASSLEGTGDTQYFGPGTRLTVL.

This clonotype was picked up many times. The chain links TRBV2 to TRBJ2-7; D perhaps matches TRBD2 (6 bases). The CDR3 is 15 amino acids. From germline, CDR1 is SNHLY and CDR2 FYNNEI. V lost 4 bases, J lost 2 bases, and 15 bases lay in between. CDR3 protein: CASSGAGRDAYEQYF. As DNA, the CDR3 is TGTGCCAGCAGTGGAGCGGGCCGAGACGCCTACGAGCAGTACTTC. Based on the CDR3 plus reference TRBV2 and TRBJ2-7, the full variable domain is EPEVTQTPSHQVTQMGQEVILRCVPISNHLYFYWYRQILGQKVEFLVSFYNNEISEKSEIFDDQFSVERPDGSNFTLKIRSTKLEDSAMYFCASSGAGRDAYEQYFGPGTRLTVT.

Many counts were recorded for this clonotype. The gene calls are TRBV3-1 and TRBJ1-6; TRBD1 aligns across 10 bases. Germline CDR1 reads LGHDT; CDR2 reads YNNKEL (reference sequence). Trimming removed 4 bases from V and 7 bases from J; junction bases left unmatched: 10. The CDR3 extends over 17 amino acids. The CDR3, as DNA: TGTGCCAGCAGCCCAACCGCCGGGACAGGGGCCAATTCACCCCTCCACTTT. It translates to CASSPTAGTGANSPLHF.

Concerning this clonotype: Its ends do not fully match the called genes, so a read error is possible. V and J are TRBV29-1 and TRBJ2-4; D is unclear. This CDR3 is built from 13 residues. In germline, CDR1 is SQVTM, CDR2 ANQGSEA. The CDR3 loop reads CSVEGVAKNIQCF. CDR3 nucleotides: TGCAGCGTTGAAGGGGTTGCCAAAAACATTCAGTGCTTC. Variable domain in full (rest from reference TRBV29-1 and TRBJ2-4): SAVISQKPSRDICQRGTSLTIQCQVDSQVTMMFWYRQQPGQSLTLIATANQGSEATYESGFVIDKFPISRPNLTFSTLTVSNMSPEDSSIYLCSVEGVAKNIQCFGAGTRLSVL.

The chain joins TRBV10-3 to TRBJ2-3; D may correspond to TRBD1 or TRBD2 (5 bases each). Germline values: CDR1 ENHRY, CDR2 SYGVKD. Between the trimmed V and J ends, which lost 8 bases and 2 bases, there was a span of 11 bases. This CDR3 is built from 13 residues. CDR3 nucleotides: TGTGCCATCGGGGGACCCGTCACAGATACGCAGTATTTT. Encoded protein: CAIGGPVTDTQYF.

This clonotype was seen repeatedly, ten times or more. The gene calls are TRBV12-3 or TRBV12-4 and TRBJ2-7; no reliable D call. The ends were cut back, 6 bases at V and 0 bases at J, with 12 bases in the middle. CDR3 size: 14 residues. CDR3 in DNA: TGTGCCAGCAGATCAGCCAGGAGCTCCTACGAGCAGTACTTC. Its protein product is CASRSARSSYEQYF.

In its sample, this clonotype was seen many times. The rearrangement links TRBV2 to TRBJ1-6; no reliable D call. V dropped 4 bases and J dropped 4 bases, with 8 bases sitting between them. The V gene's germline CDR1 is SNHLY and CDR2 FYNNEI. The CDR3 is made up of 14 amino acids. The CDR3 protein is CASSVPPYNSPLHF. The CDR3, as DNA: TGTGCCAGCAGTGTTCCGCCTTATAATTCACCCCTCCACTTT.

This clonotype was observed many times. The V and J genes are TRBV7-8 and TRBJ2-3; no clear D gene. Germline lookup yields CDR1 SGHVS and CDR2 FQNEAQ. This CDR3 has 14 amino acids. Trimming cost V 8 bases and J 3 bases, with 15 bases left between them. The CDR3, as DNA: TGTGCCAGCGCCGCCGGGTTTCAAACAGATACGCAGTATTTT. It translates to CASAAGFQTDTQYF.

This clonotype was counted at least ten times. This CDR3 reads CASSHRVLTDQPQHF. The CDR3 DNA reads TGCGCCAGCAGCCATAGGGTTCTGACGGATCAGCCCCAGCATTTT. This chain connects TRBV4-1 to TRBJ1-5; D gene unclear. The CDR3 consists of 15 residues. V was clipped by 3 bases and J by 5 bases, with 14 bases between them. CDR1 and CDR2 from the germline V gene are MGHRA and YSYEKL.

In this sample, this clonotype turned up a few times. The junction differs from germline at one of its ends, possibly a read error. The rearrangement uses TRBV7-9 and TRBJ2-7; 9 nucleotides match TRBD1. Germline V gene sequence: CDR1 SEHNR, CDR2 FQNEAQ (reference sequence). CDR3 size: 15 residues. The DNA for the CDR3 is TGTGCCAGCAGCTCCGGACAGGGGCAAGGGTACGGGCAGTACTTC. It is translated as CASSSGQGQGYGQYF. The full variable domain, with the rest looked up from reference TRBV7-9 and TRBJ2-7, is DTGVSQNPRHKITKRGQNVTFRCDPISEHNRLYWYRQTLGQGPEFLTYFQNEAQLEKSRLLSDRFSAERPKGSFSTLEIQRTEQGDSAMYLCASSSGQGQGYGQYFGPGTRLTVT.

This clonotype was seen ten or more times. The chain carries TRBV5-1 and TRBJ2-5; 8 bases fit TRBD1. V dropped 1 base and J dropped 5; count of bases not matched to a gene: 10. CDR3 size: 16 residues. Germline-derived CDR1 and CDR2 are SGHRS and YFSETQ. CDR3 residues: CASSLRAGTGWETQYF. Written as DNA, the CDR3 is TGCGCCAGCAGCTTGAGGGCCGGGACAGGTTGGGAGACCCAGTACTTC.

This clonotype was observed at least ten times. J is TRBJ2-5 and V is TRBV3-1; 10 nucleotides line up with TRBD2. The V and J ends lost 5 bases and 5 bases, in that order; junction bases with no gene match: 8. The V gene's germline CDR1 is LGHDT and CDR2 YNNKEL (reference sequence). This CDR3 spans 15 amino acids. The CDR3 loop reads CASSGERGGRETQYF. The CDR3 nucleotides are TGTGCCAGCAGCGGAGAGCGGGGGGGCCGGGAGACCCAGTACTTC.

This clonotype has a count of ten or more. This rearrangement joins TRBV3-1 to TRBJ1-5; 7 bases align to TRBD1. J was trimmed by 3 bases and V by 8 bases; bases with no gene match: 10. This CDR3 has 15 residues. Germline assignment: CDR1 LGHDT and CDR2 YNNKEL (reference sequence). In DNA form, the CDR3 reads TGTGCCAGCTCAAAGGGACAGCTCCCCAATCAGCCCCAGCATTTT. Protein product: CASSKGQLPNQPQHF.

Many counts were recorded for this clonotype. The chain links TRBV30 to TRBJ1-5, with TRBD1 as a possible D gene (5 bases). In germline, CDR1 is GTSNPN, CDR2 SVGIG (reference sequence). V lost 4 bases, J lost 4 bases, and 14 bases lay in between. The length of the CDR3 is 14 residues. DNA of the CDR3: TGTGCCTGGAACATCGGGGCAGGGAATCAGCCCCAGCATTTT. It translates to CAWNIGAGNQPQHF.

At least ten counts were recorded for this clonotype. The rearrangement uses TRBV20-1 and TRBJ2-3; TRBD2 agrees at 8 bases. From germline, CDR1 is DFQATT and CDR2 SNEGSKA (reference sequence). The trim removed 4 bases at V and 0 bases at J, leaving 6 bases unmatched. CDR3 length: 15 amino acids. CDR3 amino acids: CSATLLAESTDTQYF. The CDR3 DNA follows: TGCAGTGCTACACTACTAGCGGAGAGCACAGATACGCAGTATTTT.

The genes are TRBV6-1 and TRBJ2-1; tentative D call: TRBD1 (6 bases). CDR3 length equals 12 residues. Trimming stripped 6 bases from V and 10 bases from J, with 13 bases between. The germline gives CDR1 MNHNS, CDR2 SASEGT. CDR3 DNA sequence: TGTGCCAGCAGATCGGGACATTTGGAGCAGTTCTTC. Residues: CASRSGHLEQFF.

About this clonotype itself: A much larger clone sits a single nucleotide away, making a read error possible. J is TRBJ2-5 and V is TRBV12-3 or TRBV12-4, with 7 bases lining up with TRBD1. The CDR3 runs 16 residues. The chain's CDR3 is CASSSRDRGFQGTQYF. CDR3 DNA sequence: TGTGCCAGCAGTTCTCGGGACAGAGGCTTCCAAGGGACCCAGTACTTC.

This clonotype occurred a few times. This chain uses TRBV5-1 with TRBJ1-4; a possible D gene is TRBD1 (5 bases). CDR1 SGHRS and CDR2 YFSETQ come from the germline V gene. This CDR3 has 11 residues. V lost 7 bases and J 4 bases, leaving 5 bases between the germline ends. CDR3 loop: CASGHNEKLFF. For the CDR3, the DNA is TGCGCCAGCGGACATAATGAAAAACTGTTTTTT. The full variable domain, its missing parts supplied by reference TRBV5-1 and TRBJ1-4, is KAGVTQTPRYLIKTRGQQVTLSCSPISGHRSVSWYQQTPGQGLQFLFEYFSETQRNKGNFPGRFSGRQFSNSRSEMNVSTLELGDSALYLCASGHNEKLFFGSGTQLSVL.

The chain uses TRBV12-3 or TRBV12-4 and TRBJ2-2, with D tentatively TRBD1 (6 bases). Trimming left V 3 bases short and J 5 bases short, with 13 bases between. The CDR3 is made up of 15 amino acids. CDR3 loop: CASSFRQGWTGELFF. CDR3 nucleotide sequence: TGTGCCAGCAGTTTCAGGCAGGGGTGGACCGGGGAGCTGTTTTTT.

This clonotype was counted ten times or more. The V gene is TRBV12-3 or TRBV12-4, the J gene TRBJ2-2; 7 bases line up with TRBD2. The trim removed 6 bases at V and 4 bases at J, leaving 11 bases unmatched. This CDR3 is built from 16 residues. The CDR3 loop reads CASSQQSGTGTGELFF. Written as DNA, the CDR3 is TGTGCCAGCAGCCAACAAAGCGGGACTGGCACCGGGGAGCTGTTTTTT.

Only a few counts were recorded for this clonotype. The J gene is TRBJ2-1, the V gene TRBV12-3 or TRBV12-4; no firm D call. This CDR3 region has 17 residues. V gave up 2 bases and J gave up 7 bases, with 21 bases separating them. The CDR3 coding sequence is TGTGCCAGCAGTTTAAGTGTGTCCTCGCTCCCCACAAATGAGCAGTTCTTC. Residues: CASSLSVSSLPTNEQFF.

At least ten counts were recorded for this clonotype. V is TRBV12-3 or TRBV12-4 and J is TRBJ1-4; 7 positions agree with TRBD1. Germline trimming cut 5 bases from V and 3 bases from J; bases unmatched to any gene: 6. This CDR3 spans 15 amino acids. The CDR3 loop reads CASSGPRGANEKLFF. The CDR3 region has the DNA TGTGCCAGCAGTGGTCCCAGGGGGGCTAATGAAAAACTGTTTTTT.

This clonotype was observed at least ten times. The rearrangement joins TRBV11-2 to TRBJ2-3; TRBD1 aligns across 9 bases. With V trimmed by 3 bases and J by 6 bases, 7 bases remained unmatched. Germline V gene sequence: CDR1 SGHAT, CDR2 FQNNGV. This CDR3 contains 15 residues. CDR3 region: CASSLGTGSLDTQYF. The CDR3 DNA is TGTGCCAGCAGCTTGGGGACAGGGTCTTTGGATACGCAGTATTTT.

This clonotype was counted many times. The chain couples TRBV20-1 to TRBJ2-3; 12 positions agree with TRBD2. The CDR3 runs 16 residues. V was clipped by 0 bases and J by 5 bases; unmatched bases: 6. Germline lookup yields CDR1 DFQATT and CDR2 SNEGSKA (reference sequence). CDR3 protein: CSARDLTSGSLDTQYF. The CDR3 DNA reads TGCAGTGCTAGAGATCTGACTAGCGGGAGCTTAGATACGCAGTATTTT.